A single sample is the source of the 28 T cell receptor beta chains below, sequenced in a study of lymphopenia after photon versus proton radiotherapy. TCRdb keeps only in-frame clones here, not all; method: immunoSEQ multiplex PCR. In the table there are roughly 8,300 clones, about 90% of which are singletons. The sequencing here drew on peripheral blood, taken from a patient treated with photon-based radiotherapy. These receptors were collected from a man older than 75 with cholangiocarcinoma.

This clone came up a few times. The chain couples TRBV5-1 to TRBJ2-5; 9 nucleotides agree with TRBD1. CDR3 length: 14 amino acids. The J segment lost 4 bases and the V segment lost 5 bases, leaving 6 bases of the junction unmatched. In germline, CDR1 is SGHRS, CDR2 YFSETQ. In DNA form, the CDR3 reads TGCGCCAGCAGGGGCACAGGGGGCCGAGAGACCCAGTACTTC. Translating gives CASRGTGGRETQYF.

V and J are TRBV27 and TRBJ1-5, with TRBD1 as a possible D gene (5 bases). CDR3 length equals 15 residues. Looked up from germline, CDR1 is MNHEY and CDR2 is SMNVEV (reference sequence). Trimming cost V 6 bases and J 5 bases, with 17 bases left between them. CDR3 region: CASRPAGRDHQPQHF. The CDR3, as DNA: TGTGCCAGCAGACCGGCAGGGCGAGATCATCAGCCCCAGCATTTT.

The chain recombines TRBV2 with TRBJ2-7; no definite D call. Germline CDR1 is SNHLY and CDR2 is FYNNEI. V shed 8 bases and J shed 2 bases, with 19 bases lying between them. The CDR3 loop spans 15 amino acids. The CDR3 nucleotides read TGTGCCAGCGAAAGGAGTGTAGTCCCTCCCTACGAGCAGTACTTC. Protein product: CASERSVVPPYEQYF.

The chain uses TRBV4-1 and TRBJ2-5, with 12 bases that match TRBD2. CDR3 size: 15 residues. CDR1 is MGHRA and CDR2 is YSYEKL in the germline V gene. The V gene end was trimmed by 5 bases and the J gene end by 5 bases; junction bases not matched to a gene: 6. CDR3 region: CASSSRLAGAETQYF. CDR3 nucleotides: TGCGCCAGCAGCTCTCGACTAGCGGGGGCTGAGACCCAGTACTTC.

The CDR3 loop reads CASSYSGTKETQYF. The CDR3 nucleotides read TGTGCCAGCAGTTACTCAGGGACAAAGGAGACCCAGTACTTC. The chain is built from TRBV6-6 and TRBJ2-5; a weak D match, TRBD1 (6 bases). Looked up from germline, CDR1 is MNHNY and CDR2 is SVGAGI (reference sequence). The V end lost 0 bases, the J end lost 5 bases, and 10 bases lay between the germline ends. This CDR3 has 14 residues.

The rearrangement uses TRBV6-1 and TRBJ2-1, with D possibly being TRBD1 (5 bases). The germline V gene encodes CDR1 MNHNS and CDR2 SASEGT. V gave up 4 bases and J gave up 4 bases, with 8 bases separating them. The CDR3 totals 13 residues. CDR3 region: CASSAQGYNEQFF. For the CDR3, the DNA is TGTGCCAGCAGTGCTCAGGGTTACAATGAGCAGTTCTTC.

The gene calls are TRBV11-2 and TRBJ2-1, with D possibly matching TRBD2 (5 bases). With 2 bases removed from V and 9 bases from J, the gap between germline ends came to 11 bases. Germline values: CDR1 SGHAT, CDR2 FQNNGV. The CDR3 totals 13 residues. This CDR3 reads CASSLYEGLEQFF. The CDR3 DNA reads TGTGCCAGCAGCTTATATGAGGGCCTTGAGCAGTTCTTC.

The chain couples TRBV11-2 to TRBJ2-2; no clear D gene. The CDR3 extends over 14 amino acids. CDR1 SGHAT and CDR2 FQNNGV come from the germline V gene. Trimming removed 3 bases from V and 1 base from J, with 6 bases in between. This CDR3 reads CASSFSGNTGELFF. The CDR3 nucleotides read TGTGCCAGCAGCTTTTCGGGGAACACCGGGGAGCTGTTTTTT.

V and J are TRBV7-9 and TRBJ1-2, with no clear D. CDR1 SEHNR and CDR2 FQNEAQ come from the germline V gene (reference sequence). The CDR3 sequence is 14 residues long. V lost 5 bases to trimming and J lost 8 bases, with 18 bases between them. The DNA of the CDR3 is TGTGCCAGCAGCCCCCCCGGGAAGCCAGGAGGCTACACCTTC. Encoded protein: CASSPPGKPGGYTF.

This clone was detected once. The V gene is TRBV23-1, the J gene TRBJ2-7; tentatively, D is TRBD1 (5 bases). TRBV23-1 qualifies as an ORF whose function is uncertain. Trimming removed 4 bases from V and 2 bases from J, with 9 bases in between. This CDR3 region has 13 residues. CDR3 amino acids: CASSLPDTYEQYF. The CDR3 DNA sequence: TGCGCCAGCAGTCTCCCGGACACCTACGAGCAGTACTTC.

The CDR3, as DNA: TGTGCCAGCAGTTTAAGATTGGGTGGGACTAGCGGGGGGGACAGCTCCTACGAGCAGTACTTC. Encoded protein: CASSLRLGGTSGGDSSYEQYF. The rearrangement joins TRBV28 to TRBJ2-7; 16 bases fit TRBD2. J gave up 0 bases and V 2 bases, and 13 bases lay outside the gene matches. CDR1 is MDHEN, CDR2 SYDVKM, per germline. This CDR3 is 21 amino acids long.

CDR3: CASSPTLQGGNEQYF. CDR3 DNA: TGTGCCAGCTCACCAACCTTACAGGGGGGCAACGAGCAGTACTTC. V gene TRBV18 combines with J gene TRBJ2-7, with TRBD1 matching 8 bases. The V gene end was trimmed by 2 bases and the J gene end by 5 bases; junction bases not matched to a gene: 8. Germline lookup yields CDR1 KGHSH and CDR2 LQKENI. The CDR3 contains 15 residues.

The chain combines TRBV6-5 with TRBJ1-2; D is possibly TRBD1 (5 bases). The germline V and J ends were trimmed by 6 bases and 4 bases, with 18 bases remaining between them. From germline, CDR1 is MNHEY and CDR2 SVGAGI. The CDR3 covers 15 residues. CDR3 amino acids: CASSRREGRRYGYTF. CDR3 bases: TGTGCCAGCAGCCGCCGGGAGGGGAGACGCTATGGCTACACCTTC.

The rearrangement links TRBV19 to TRBJ1-1; D not certain. The V gene's germline CDR1 is LNHDA and CDR2 SQIVND (reference sequence). V was shortened by 0 bases and J by 5 bases, with 4 bases between the two germline ends. This CDR3 region has 12 residues. In DNA, the CDR3 is TGTGCCAGTAGTATAGACAGAACTGAAGCTTTCTTT. Translating gives CASSIDRTEAFF.

The chain has TRBV10-3 and TRBJ2-7, with TRBD2 matching over 10 bases. The CDR3 spans 15 residues. J gave up 3 bases and V 3 bases, and 5 bases lay outside the gene matches. The germline V gene encodes CDR1 ENHRY and CDR2 SYGVKD. CDR3 coding DNA: TGTGCCATCAGTGAACCGCTAGCGGGGGTCTACGAGCAGTACTTC. Its protein product is CAISEPLAGVYEQYF.

The chain recombines TRBV7-6 with TRBJ1-1; D ambiguous. This CDR3 is 15 amino acids long. V shed 3 bases and J shed 1 base, with 12 bases lying between them. Germline values: CDR1 SGHVS, CDR2 FNYEAQ. The chain's CDR3 is CASSLLPSQNTEAFF. The CDR3 DNA reads as TGTGCCAGCAGCTTGCTGCCGTCACAGAACACTGAAGCTTTCTTT. The entire variable domain, with the rest obtained from reference TRBV7-6 and TRBJ1-1, is as follows: GAGVSQSPRYKVTKRGQDVALRCDPISGHVSLYWYRQALGQGPEFLTYFNYEAQQDKSGLPNDRFSAERPEGSISTLTIQRTEQRDSAMYRCASSLLPSQNTEAFFGQGTRLTVV.

This clone has more than one count but fewer than ten. The rearrangement links TRBV19 to TRBJ2-7, with D possibly TRBD1 on 6 matching bases. This CDR3 is 13 amino acids long. V gave up 3 bases and J gave up 6 bases, with 12 bases separating them. CDR1 and CDR2 (germline): LNHDA, SQIVND (reference sequence). As DNA, the CDR3 is TGTGCCAGTAGTATCAACAGGGCGAGCGAGCAGTACTTC. Protein sequence: CASSINRASEQYF.

The chain combines TRBV5-1 with TRBJ2-7; TRBD1 agrees at 7 bases. The germline gives CDR1 SGHRS, CDR2 YFSETQ. CDR3 length: 15 residues. The V and J ends lost 0 bases and 4 bases, in that order; junction bases with no gene match: 7. The CDR3 loop reads CASSLVGQKLYEQYF. For the CDR3, the DNA is TGCGCCAGCAGCTTGGTGGGACAGAAGTTATACGAGCAGTACTTC. The variable domain in full, completed from reference TRBV5-1 and TRBJ2-7, reads KAGVTQTPRYLIKTRGQQVTLSCSPISGHRSVSWYQQTPGQGLQFLFEYFSETQRNKGNFPGRFSGRQFSNSRSEMNVSTLELGDSALYLCASSLVGQKLYEQYFGPGTRLTVT.

There are a few counts of this clone. The rearrangement joins TRBV18 to TRBJ2-7; D is undetermined. The CDR3 contains 13 residues. The V and J ends lost 4 bases and 4 bases respectively, with 11 bases between them. Germline V gene lookup returns CDR1 KGHSH and CDR2 LQKENI. CDR3 bases: TGTGCCAGCTCACACCTACAGATTTACGAGCAGTACTTC. Its translation: CASSHLQIYEQYF.

The chain recombines TRBV6-6 with TRBJ1-4; 9 positions agree with TRBD1. J gave up 4 bases and V 4 bases, and 4 bases lay outside the gene matches. Germline CDR1 MNHNY, CDR2 SVGAGI (reference sequence). This CDR3 contains 15 residues. The CDR3 DNA reads TGTGCCAGCAGTTCGGGACAGGGAATTAATGAAAAACTGTTTTTT. The encoded protein is CASSSGQGINEKLFF.

The chain uses TRBV30 and TRBJ2-7; 9 bases align to TRBD1. J gave up 3 bases and V 3 bases, and 12 bases lay outside the gene matches. The CDR3 sequence is 16 residues long. Germline V CDR1 and CDR2: GTSNPN, SVGIG (reference sequence). The CDR3 DNA is TGTGCCTGGAGCCCCCCTGGGGGACAGGGTAACTACGAGCAGTACTTC. Translated: CAWSPPGGQGNYEQYF.

CDR3 DNA: TGTGCCAGCAGCAGCGGGGGGGCCGTCACCGGGGAGCTGTTTTTT. Amino acid sequence: CASSSGGAVTGELFF. The rearrangement links TRBV28 to TRBJ2-2, with 10 bases identical to TRBD2. Germline CDR1 MDHEN, CDR2 SYDVKM. The ends lost 6 bases at V and 4 bases at J; junction bases unmatched: 5. The CDR3 contains 15 residues.

The V and J genes are TRBV20-1 and TRBJ1-4, with D unclear. This CDR3 spans 11 amino acids. CDR1 DFQATT and CDR2 SNEGSKA come from the germline V gene (reference sequence). V was shortened by 6 bases and J by 5 bases, with 7 bases between the two germline ends. CDR3 region: CSAPVNEKLFF. DNA of the CDR3: TGCAGTGCACCAGTGAATGAAAAACTGTTTTTT.

The genes are TRBV6-5 and TRBJ1-3, with 12 positions matching TRBD1. Germline trimming cut 7 bases from V and 8 bases from J; bases unmatched to any gene: 3. This CDR3 spans 13 amino acids. Germline loops: CDR1 MNHEY, CDR2 SVGAGI. The CDR3 region is CASTGQGAYTIYF. The DNA of the CDR3 is TGTGCCAGCACGGGACAGGGGGCCTACACCATATATTTT.

The chain couples TRBV5-1 to TRBJ1-2, with 7 bases that match TRBD1. V shed 4 bases, J shed 6 bases, and the junction held 6 bases outside the gene matches. This CDR3 has 13 amino acids. Germline V CDR1 and CDR2: SGHRS, YFSETQ. The CDR3 sequence is CASSVTGADGYTF. CDR3 coding DNA: TGCGCCAGCAGCGTCACAGGGGCTGATGGCTACACCTTC.

V is TRBV20-1 and J is TRBJ1-1; D unclear. The germline V gene has CDR1 DFQATT and CDR2 SNEGSKA (reference sequence). The CDR3 runs to 11 residues. The V and J ends lost 1 base and 7 bases respectively, with 7 bases between them. CDR3 region: CSARGDFEAFF. In DNA, the CDR3 is TGCAGTGCTAGAGGCGATTTTGAAGCTTTCTTT.

This clone showed up just once. The chain is built from TRBV29-1 and TRBJ1-6, with TRBD1 matching 9 bases. The CDR3 loop spans 13 amino acids. Germline V gene sequence: CDR1 SQVTM, CDR2 ANQGSEA. V was clipped by 5 bases and J by 8 bases; unmatched bases: 4. Here the CDR3 DNA reads TGCAGCGTTCTGGACAGGGGAGATTCACCCCTCCACTTT. Translation gives CSVLDRGDSPLHF.

The chain couples TRBV7-3 to TRBJ2-2, with D maybe TRBD2 (7 bases). The V gene's germline CDR1 is SGHTA and CDR2 FQGTGA. The V gene lost 0 bases and the J gene lost 6 bases, with 20 bases spanning the gap. The CDR3 spans 18 residues. The CDR3 DNA follows: TGTGCCAGCAGCTTAACGCCGGGGGGCCAGTATAGGGCCGGGGAGCTGTTTTTT. It translates to CASSLTPGGQYRAGELFF.